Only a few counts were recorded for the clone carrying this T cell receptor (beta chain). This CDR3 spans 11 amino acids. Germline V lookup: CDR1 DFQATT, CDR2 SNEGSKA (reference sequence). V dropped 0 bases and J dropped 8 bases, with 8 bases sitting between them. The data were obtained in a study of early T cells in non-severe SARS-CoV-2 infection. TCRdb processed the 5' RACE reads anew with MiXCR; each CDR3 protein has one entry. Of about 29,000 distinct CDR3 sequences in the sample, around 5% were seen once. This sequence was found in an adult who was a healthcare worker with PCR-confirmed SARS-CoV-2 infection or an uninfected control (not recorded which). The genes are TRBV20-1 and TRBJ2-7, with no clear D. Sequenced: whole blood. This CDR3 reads CSARDPRKQYF. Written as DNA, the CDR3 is TGCAGTGCTAGAGATCCCAGAAAGCAGTACTTC.